The 12 T cell receptor beta chains below all came from one sample that was sequenced in a study of shared clonotypes between healthy human individuals. Using immunoSEQ multiplex PCR, the repertoire was profiled, and TCRdb retains in-frame clones only, with some absent. The data show some 2,400,000 clones, around 95% seen once. Sequencing was done on a sample of naive CD4+ T cells sorted from blood. The sample's subset: CD45RA+ positively selected. The receptors were sampled from a man between 18 and 35 years old in good health.

CDR3 in amino acids: CASSQPGTRSTGELFF. CDR3 DNA sequence: TGTGCCAGCAGCCAGCCCGGGACTAGGTCCACCGGGGAGCTGTTTTTT. The rearrangement uses TRBV5-4 and TRBJ2-2; TRBD2 matches at 8 bases. With V trimmed by 4 bases and J by 4 bases, 9 bases remained unmatched. The CDR3 has 16 amino acids. Germline assignment: CDR1 SGHNT and CDR2 YYREEE (reference sequence). Full variable domain (outside the CDR3, taken from reference TRBV5-4 and TRBJ2-2): ETGVTQSPTHLIKTRGQQVTLRCSSQSGHNTVSWYQQALGQGPQFIFQYYREEENGRGNFPPRFSGLQFPNYSSELNVNALELDDSALYLCASSQPGTRSTGELFFGEGSRLTVL.

V is TRBV6-1 and J is TRBJ1-3; D not certain. This CDR3 contains 14 residues. V lost 10 bases and J 0 bases, leaving 13 bases between the germline ends. Looked up from germline, CDR1 is MNHNS and CDR2 is SASEGT. CDR3 DNA: TGTGCCACCCAACGGTTGTTCTCTGGAAACACCATATATTTT. This sequence encodes CATQRLFSGNTIYF.

The CDR3 DNA reads as TGTGCCAGCAGCTTCCGATTGGGTGTCAATGAGCAGTTCTTC. Residues: CASSFRLGVNEQFF. This chain links TRBV7-2 with TRBJ2-1; D is unresolved. The CDR3 consists of 14 residues. Trimming shortened V by 3 bases and J by 6 bases, and 12 bases separated the two germline ends. Looked up from germline, CDR1 is SGHTA and CDR2 is FQGNSA.

V usage is TRBV18 and J usage is TRBJ2-3; 10 nucleotides agree with TRBD2. This CDR3 spans 16 amino acids. The J segment lost 3 bases and the V segment lost 2 bases, leaving 5 bases of the junction unmatched. The germline gives CDR1 KGHSH, CDR2 LQKENI. The CDR3 DNA is TGTGCCAGCTCACCAACCACAGCGGGAGGGACAGATACGCAGTATTTT. Amino acids: CASSPTTAGGTDTQYF.

The rearrangement links TRBV10-1 to TRBJ1-5; TRBD1 is a possible D gene (6 bases). Per the germline V gene, CDR1 is WNHNN and CDR2 is SYGVQD (reference sequence). The CDR3 covers 14 residues. V was clipped by 5 bases and J by 1 base, with 9 bases between them. The CDR3 DNA reads as TGCGCCAGCAGTCAGGGGTCGAGCAATCAGCCCCAGCATTTT. Protein sequence: CASSQGSSNQPQHF.

V and J are TRBV5-1 and TRBJ2-3; 9 bases line up with TRBD2. CDR3 length equals 16 residues. The V segment lost 0 bases and the J segment 2 bases; nucleotides outside the gene matches: 4. CDR1 is SGHRS, CDR2 YFSETQ, per germline. The CDR3, as DNA: TGCGCCAGCAGCTTGGGGGCTAGCGGGGTCACAGATACGCAGTATTTT. Amino acids: CASSLGASGVTDTQYF.

The chain is built from TRBV18 and TRBJ2-7, with 8 positions matching TRBD1. The CDR3 sequence is 14 residues long. Trimming removed 8 bases from V and 5 bases from J; junction bases left unmatched: 11. Germline assignment: CDR1 KGHSH and CDR2 LQKENI. CDR3 coding DNA: TGTGCCAGCATACAGGTCCAGGGGGCGAACGAGCAGTACTTC. Translated, it gives CASIQVQGANEQYF.

In regard to this clone: In the same sample, other DNA sequences code for this CDR3. The gene calls are TRBV10-3 and TRBJ2-1; no definite D call. Germline-derived CDR1 and CDR2 are ENHRY and SYGVKD. Trimming took 0 bases from V and 6 from J, leaving 3 bases between them. CDR3 size: 12 residues. CDR3 sequence (DNA): TGTGCCATCAGTGAGTCCGGCAATGAGCAGTTCTTC. Its translation is CAISESGNEQFF.

The V gene is TRBV5-4, the J gene TRBJ2-2; D may be TRBD1 (5 bases). Germline V gives CDR1 SGHNT, CDR2 YYREEE (reference sequence). V was clipped by 0 bases and J by 2 bases, with 8 bases between them. The CDR3 sequence is 15 residues long. The CDR3 nucleotides are TGTGCCAGCAGCTTGGGACAGACAAACACCGGGGAGCTGTTTTTT. Its protein product is CASSLGQTNTGELFF. Filled out from reference TRBV5-4 and TRBJ2-2, the complete variable domain reads ETGVTQSPTHLIKTRGQQVTLRCSSQSGHNTVSWYQQALGQGPQFIFQYYREEENGRGNFPPRFSGLQFPNYSSELNVNALELDDSALYLCASSLGQTNTGELFFGEGSRLTVL.

This clone was counted a single time. The chain is built from TRBV9 and TRBJ2-2; D is unresolved. This CDR3 has 13 amino acids. Trimming removed 4 bases from V and 7 bases from J, with 11 bases in between. Looked up from germline, CDR1 is SGDLS and CDR2 is YYNGEE. The DNA for the CDR3 is TGTGCCAGCAGCCCCCCAATTATCGGGGAGCTGTTTTTT. Translation: CASSPPIIGELFF.

The chain uses TRBV19 and TRBJ1-3; D gene uncertain. Per the germline V gene, CDR1 is LNHDA and CDR2 is SQIVND (reference sequence). Trimming cost V 1 base and J 2 bases, with 9 bases left between them. The CDR3 spans 15 residues. Here the CDR3 reads CASSIGTRAGNTIYF. The CDR3 DNA sequence: TGTGCCAGTAGTATAGGAACCCGCGCTGGAAACACCATATATTTT.

CDR3 residues: CASSVDSSFNTIYF. DNA of the CDR3: TGTGCCAGCAGCGTAGATTCCTCGTTTAACACCATATATTTT. V usage is TRBV9 and J usage is TRBJ1-3; D is undetermined. The CDR3 is 14 residues long. The V end was cut by 0 bases, the J end by 7 bases, with 11 bases between. Germline V CDR1 and CDR2: SGDLS, YYNGEE.